This TCR beta chain is drawn from a study of CD8 T cells in Susac syndrome (dated by TCRdb to between 2017 and 2020). Describing the broader study: Repertoire sequencing was used to test whether CD8+ T cell activation and differentiation in Susac syndrome was antigen driven. Findings and caveats that apply to the study as a whole: The study acknowledged that relatively few individuals were included in the TCR sequencing and HLA analysis.

A word on this clonotype: The target of this receptor is not known. Nothing much larger sits one base from this clone, and base qualities are not available.

RNA was extracted using the RNeasy kit, and about 0.5 to 1 ug of the RNA was reverse transcribed with random hexamers. TCR beta CDR3 regions were amplified with the immunoSEQ multiplex PCR assay covering 54 Vbeta and 13 Jbeta segments. PCR amplification bias was corrected by using a synthetic template baseline for primer optimization and computational correction. Per the original workflow: Reads were annotated to V, D and J genes per IMGT and analyzed with immunoSEQ Analyzer, keeping only productive sequences. To calculate clonality, Shannon entropy was normalized by log2 of the number of productive unique sequences and then subtracted from one. For each patient and control, public and private clones were evaluated among the 100 most prevalent clones. Clones were defined as Susac-specific when absent from the healthy and MS cohorts, from about 1,100 published viral clones and from other ImmuneACCESS disease sequences. Through fastp at Q25 and MiXCR, TCRdb rebuilt clones from the public reads, retaining in-frame beta chains. Rows with a matching CDR3 protein are joined into one entry that keeps the most common DNA and genes. These V and J calls rely on TCRdb rather than the paper's analysis. The sample includes a few hundred thousand distinct CDR3 sequences, with about 95% observed a single time. The ten largest clones represent 0.075% to 0.095% of the sample.

Taken from the germline V gene, the CDR1 and CDR2 loops are SGHRS and YFSETQ. V and J are truncated by 0 bases and 8 bases respectively, leaving an intervening sequence of 12 bases. Counted from cysteine to phenylalanine, this CDR3 has 14 amino acids. Of all the DNA, just the CDR3 is kept, 42 bases in frame from base 1. Peripheral blood CD8+ and CD4+ T cells from healthy donors, Susac syndrome patients and multiple sclerosis patients were profiled using high-throughput TCR beta sequencing. The multiple sclerosis controls were treatment-naive patients who had stable or active relapsing-remitting disease and met the revised McDonald criteria. Bulk CD8+ and CD4+ T cells were purified by magnetic negative isolation, whereas CD8+ TEMRA cells were enriched by FACS. Blood was drawn into EDTA tubes, processed within 24 hours, and PBMCs were isolated by density gradient centrifugation. PBMCs intended for TCR sequencing were cryopreserved in liquid nitrogen and thawed later in a water bath at 37 degrees C. A purity of at least 90% was achieved for sorted or isolated CD4+, CD8+ and CD8+ TEMRA cells.

Material: CD4+ T cells from PBMCs. The TCR was taken from a human donor with multiple sclerosis. This chain is built from TRBV5-1 and TRBJ1-5; TRBD1 is possibly the D segment (5 matching bases). The DNA sequence follows: TGCGCCAGCAGCTTGGTTGGCCTGGGGGAGCCCCAGCATTTT. Translation gives CASSLVGLGEPQHF.